This passage covers 25 T cell receptor beta chains from one sample sequenced in a study of naive and memory T cell subsets. Ligated cDNA underwent four rounds of PCR with nested alpha and beta constant region primers and SP2. TCRdb processed the UMI-ligation and nested PCR reads anew with MiXCR; each CDR3 protein has one entry. The data contain around 24,000 distinct CDR3 sequences, 5.2% of them seen just once; the ten biggest clones take up around 7%. A UMI-containing oligonucleotide was joined by 3' ligation to the TCR cDNA template. Sequencing was carried out using blood. These receptors were taken from an adult in good health.

This clonotype was observed a handful of times. J is TRBJ2-1 and V is TRBV6-5; 13 bases fit TRBD2. CDR3 length: 16 amino acids. The V gene's germline CDR1 is MNHEY and CDR2 SVGAGI. V was clipped by 2 bases and J by 6 bases; unmatched bases: 4. The CDR3 loop reads CASSYSGTSGINEQFF. The CDR3 coding sequence is TGTGCCAGCAGTTACAGCGGGACTAGCGGGATCAATGAGCAGTTCTTC.

To note about this clonotype: A read error may explain this, as a much larger clone is one base away. This chain connects TRBV12-3 or TRBV12-4 to TRBJ2-1, with D perhaps assigned TRBD1 or TRBD2 (5 bases each). CDR3 length: 15 residues. V dropped 6 bases and J dropped 3 bases, with 15 bases sitting between them. The DNA for the CDR3 is TGTGCCAGCAGATTAACCCGGGACGGCTACAATGAGCAGTTCTTC. Residues: CASRLTRDGYNEQFF.

The rearrangement joins TRBV4-1 to TRBJ2-1; D might be TRBD1 or TRBD2, each matching 5 bases. Germline-derived CDR1 and CDR2 are MGHRA and YSYEKL. V dropped 3 bases and J dropped 8 bases, with 20 bases sitting between them. The CDR3 is made up of 16 amino acids. The CDR3 sequence: CASSQDRGKWVHEQFF. The CDR3, as DNA: TGCGCCAGCAGCCAGGATCGGGGCAAGTGGGTCCATGAGCAGTTCTTC.

Ten or more counts support this clonotype. The V gene is TRBV28, the J gene TRBJ2-7; possibly TRBD1 for D (5 bases). CDR1 and CDR2 (germline): MDHEN, SYDVKM. V was pared by 4 bases and J by 3 bases, with 7 bases between. The CDR3 is made up of 12 amino acids. For the CDR3, the DNA is TGTGCCAGCAGTTCAGGGATCTACGAGCAGTACTTC. Translation: CASSSGIYEQYF.

This clonotype was recorded many times. The chain employs TRBV6-2 or TRBV6-3 and TRBJ2-2; 9 bases fit TRBD2. Per germline, CDR1 MNHEY and CDR2 SVGEGT. The CDR3 extends over 17 amino acids. V lost 2 bases, J lost 5 bases, and 9 bases stayed unmatched. In DNA, the CDR3 is TGTGCCAGCAGTTACGGCCCCCTCCTAGCGGGAACCGGGGAGCTGTTTTTT. It codes for CASSYGPLLAGTGELFF.

This clonotype was counted at least ten times. The gene calls are TRBV5-6 and TRBJ2-5; no reliable D call. Germline V lookup: CDR1 SGHDT, CDR2 YYEEEE. The length of the CDR3 is 12 residues. V was shortened by 4 bases and J by 4 bases, with 8 bases between the two germline ends. The CDR3 bases are TGTGCCAGCAGCCGGCAGAGAGAGACCCAGTACTTC. Encoded protein: CASSRQRETQYF.

The table lists this clonotype with a few counts. This chain joins TRBV5-1 and TRBJ1-1, with a tentative D call TRBD1 (6 bases). Germline V gives CDR1 SGHRS, CDR2 YFSETQ. The length of the CDR3 is 15 residues. V lost 0 bases and J 0 bases, leaving 9 bases between the germline ends. In nucleotides, the CDR3 is TGCGCCAGCAGCTTGGATCAGGGGATGAACACTGAAGCTTTCTTT. Translating gives CASSLDQGMNTEAFF.

This clonotype was observed a handful of times. The chain combines TRBV6-5 with TRBJ2-5; D gene uncertain. Germline V gives CDR1 MNHEY, CDR2 SVGAGI. The ends were cut back, 11 bases at V and 0 bases at J, with 19 bases in the middle. This CDR3 is 15 amino acids long. The CDR3 bases are TGTGCCGTAGGGCTAAGGGATTGGTACCAAGAGACCCAGTACTTC. Its protein is CAVGLRDWYQETQYF.

Many counts were recorded for this clonotype. The CDR3 nucleotides are TGTGCCAGCAGTTCCCCGGAGGCCAGGGAAGAAGGCTACACCTTC. Its translation: CASSSPEAREEGYTF. The rearrangement uses TRBV6-6 and TRBJ1-2; D might be TRBD1 (5 bases). This CDR3 region has 15 residues. Germline lookup yields CDR1 MNHNY and CDR2 SVGAGI (reference sequence). V was trimmed by 4 bases and J by 8 bases, leaving 20 bases between them.

This chain joins TRBV29-1 and TRBJ1-2, with 7 bases aligning to TRBD1. After removal of 7 bases from V and 3 bases from J, the junction contained 5 bases not matched to a gene. The germline V gene encodes CDR1 SQVTM and CDR2 ANQGSEA. The CDR3 loop spans 12 amino acids. The CDR3: CSASRGDYGYTF. The CDR3 nucleotides are TGCAGCGCTAGCAGGGGGGACTATGGCTACACCTTC.

The V gene is TRBV19, the J gene TRBJ2-7; 7 nucleotides agree with TRBD2. The CDR3 runs to 15 residues. Germline CDR1 and CDR2: LNHDA and SQIVND (reference sequence). V trimming: 6 bases; J trimming: 3 bases; junction bases outside the gene matches: 11. The CDR3: CASSPAGTKIYEQYF. The CDR3, as DNA: TGTGCCAGTAGCCCGGCCGGGACTAAAATCTACGAGCAGTACTTC.

This clonotype was found many times. The gene calls are TRBV29-1 and TRBJ2-3; D gene ambiguous. Germline lookup yields CDR1 SQVTM and CDR2 ANQGSEA. The CDR3 covers 13 residues. V was trimmed by 4 bases and J by 2 bases, leaving 10 bases between them. The CDR3 nucleotides are TGCAGCGTTGTGACATCTCTCACAGATACGCAGTATTTT. Translated: CSVVTSLTDTQYF.

In its sample, this clonotype was seen many times. V usage is TRBV20-1 and J usage is TRBJ2-3; TRBD2 matches 9 bases. V gave up 6 bases and J gave up 4 bases; unmatched junction bases: 14. The CDR3 is 16 residues long. CDR1 and CDR2 (germline): DFQATT, SNEGSKA (reference sequence). CDR3: CSARPWGTSPPDTQYF. The DNA for the CDR3 is TGCAGTGCCCGACCGTGGGGGACTAGCCCCCCAGATACGCAGTATTTT.

As for this clonotype: One base away lies a much larger clone, so this may be a sequencing read error. The gene calls are TRBV11-2 and TRBJ1-5, with D hard to call. Germline V gene lookup returns CDR1 SGHAT and CDR2 FQNNGV. This CDR3 is built from 13 residues. The CDR3 DNA reads as TGTGCCAGCAGCTTTCAGGTGGAATCGCCCCAGAATTTT. Translating gives CASSFQVESPQNF.

This clonotype came up many times. This chain joins TRBV24-1 and TRBJ2-3; possible D gene TRBD1, 7 bases. Germline V gives CDR1 KGHDR, CDR2 SFDVKD. Trimming left V 5 bases short and J 4 bases short, with 15 bases between. CDR3 length: 15 amino acids. Here the CDR3 reads CATSAGGLPSDTQYF. Here the CDR3 DNA reads TGTGCCACCAGTGCAGGGGGGTTGCCTTCAGATACGCAGTATTTT.

This clonotype was observed many times. The chain links TRBV21-1 to TRBJ2-3; the table's D call, TRBD1, was not checked against the DNA. TRBV21-1 constitutes a pseudogene. The CDR3 is made up of 15 amino acids. Here the CDR3 DNA reads TGTGCCAGCAGCAAAACCGGGACAGTCACAGATACGCAGTATTTT. It specifies CASSKTGTVTDTQYF.

The genes are TRBV30 and TRBJ2-7; 7 bases fit TRBD2. Looked up from germline, CDR1 is GTSNPN and CDR2 is SVGIG (reference sequence). The CDR3 spans 13 residues. V gave up 2 bases and J gave up 6 bases; unmatched junction bases: 7. The CDR3 loop is CAWSLGEGSEQYF. In DNA form, the CDR3 reads TGTGCCTGGAGTTTGGGGGAGGGTTCCGAGCAGTACTTC.

The table lists this clonotype with many counts. The rearrangement joins TRBV5-4 to TRBJ1-1; no definite D call. Germline lookup yields CDR1 SGHNT and CDR2 YYREEE (reference sequence). The CDR3 spans 15 residues. Trimming stripped 0 bases from V and 0 bases from J, with 9 bases between. The DNA of the CDR3 is TGTGCCAGCAGCTTGGCCCCGGGGATGAACACTGAAGCTTTCTTT. Protein: CASSLAPGMNTEAFF.

This clonotype was counted many times. The V call is TRBV12-3 or TRBV12-4, the J call TRBJ1-1; no firm D call. CDR3 size: 14 residues. V dropped 1 base and J dropped 0 bases, with 6 bases sitting between them. DNA for the CDR3: TGTGCCAGCAGTTTAGATTCGATGAACACTGAAGCTTTCTTT. This translates into CASSLDSMNTEAFF.

This clonotype was counted ten times or more. The chain has TRBV2 and TRBJ2-1, with TRBD1 as a possible D gene (6 bases). The CDR3 has 14 residues. V shed 5 bases and J shed 9 bases, with 17 bases lying between them. Germline CDR1 and CDR2: SNHLY and FYNNEI. As DNA, the CDR3 is TGTGCCAGCAGTACGGGACAAACCTTCTCTGAGCAGTTCTTC. The encoded protein is CASSTGQTFSEQFF.

The chain links TRBV5-5 to TRBJ2-7, with 10 bases matching TRBD1. The CDR3 sequence is 19 residues long. CDR1 and CDR2 (germline): SGHKS, YYEKEE (reference sequence). J gave up 1 base and V 3 bases, and 16 bases lay outside the gene matches. This CDR3 is CASSSNRPGTGVGSYEQYF. The CDR3 nucleotides read TGTGCCAGCAGCTCTAATCGTCCCGGGACAGGGGTCGGGTCCTACGAGCAGTACTTC.

This clonotype is termed medium-sized. The V call is TRBV7-6, the J call TRBJ2-2; D is uncertain. CDR3 length equals 13 residues. Germline assignment: CDR1 SGHVS and CDR2 FNYEAQ. The germline V and J ends were trimmed by 2 bases and 5 bases, with 6 bases remaining between them. The CDR3 DNA follows: TGTGCCAGCAGCTTACAGGAGACCGGGGAGCTGTTTTTT. Residues: CASSLQETGELFF.

This clonotype has a count of ten or more. Here the CDR3 DNA reads TGTGCCATCAGTATAATTAGCGGGAGCGGGGAGACCCAGTACTTC. Translation: CAISIISGSGETQYF. The chain joins TRBV10-3 to TRBJ2-5; TRBD2 agrees at 9 bases. Per the germline V gene, CDR1 is ENHRY and CDR2 is SYGVKD. The length of the CDR3 is 15 residues. The V gene end was trimmed by 5 bases and the J gene end by 5 bases; junction bases not matched to a gene: 9.

This clonotype was recorded many times. J is TRBJ2-5 and V is TRBV5-6; a possible D gene is TRBD2 (5 bases). Looked up from germline, CDR1 is SGHDT and CDR2 is YYEEEE. V was cut by 3 bases and J by 7 bases, with 7 bases left in between. The CDR3 is 11 amino acids. The DNA of the CDR3 is TGTGCCAGCAGCTCGGACTTGACCCAGTACTTC. Its protein is CASSSDLTQYF.

Points on this clonotype: A much larger clone lies one base from this, so it may be a read error. The chain couples TRBV27 to TRBJ1-5; 8 positions match TRBD1. Germline trimming cut 4 bases from V and 4 bases from J; bases unmatched to any gene: 9. This CDR3 region has 16 residues. The germline V gene encodes CDR1 MNHEY and CDR2 SMNVEV (reference sequence). The chain's CDR3 is CASSSSATGANQPQHF. For the CDR3, the DNA is TGTGCCAGCAGTTCCTCGGCGACAGGGGCAAATCAGCCCCAGCATTTT.